This T cell receptor beta chain was observed in a study of shared clonotypes between healthy human individuals. The wider study: For every donor, three CD4 naive, three CD4 memory, two CD8 naive and one CD8 memory plates were used. Study-wide points: Rarefaction showed that sequencing of sorted subsets was incomplete (despite large depth).

Clones were read by immunoSEQ multiplex PCR, and TCRdb kept only the in-frame ones, dropping some. The profile shows hundreds of thousands of clones, 92% of them singletons. CD45RO-negative CD8 cells positively selected for CCR7 made up the naive population, which excluded terminally differentiated effector memory CD45RA+ cells. With 2 bases clipped from V and 0 bases from J, the junction kept 12 bases outside the gene matches. This CDR3 is built from 20 residues. The germline CDR1 and CDR2 sequences are LGHNA and YSLEER. Of note for this clone: What it recognizes is unknown.

The sequence was collected from a young man in good health. Input material: naive CD8+ T cells sorted from blood. The chain links TRBV4-3 to TRBJ2-6, with 8 bases fitting TRBD1. The CDR3 is CASSQYSGTGFSSGANVLTF. CDR3 bases: TGCGCCAGCAGCCAATACTCTGGGACAGGTTTTTCCTCTGGGGCCAACGTCCTGACTTTC.